The rows below give T cell receptor beta chains drawn from one sample of a study of cytomegalovirus exposure and HLA in healthy donors. Profiling relied on immunoSEQ multiplex PCR, and the TCRdb table lists in-frame clones only, not all of them. This sample yields some 72,000 clones, of which 95% to 97% are seen a single time; about 1.5% belongs to the top ten. The sequencing input was PBMCs. These receptors all stem from a man between 18 and 35 years old in good health and CMV-seropositive. The CDR3 runs from the conserved cysteine through the conserved F or W. D genes are given only for firm matches. Clone size is not always given. Where it is, it says once, few, many or a class for expanded clones.

TRBJ2-5	once	TRBV6-4	TRBD2	TGTGCCAGCAGTGACCAGCGGGAGGGCCCGGAGACCCAGTACTTC	CASSDQREGPETQYF
TRBJ1-5	-	TRBV6-1	-	TGTGCCAGCAGTTGGACAACTTTAAGCAATCAGCCCCAGCATTTT	CASSWTTLSNQPQHF
TRBJ1-4	-	TRBV7-9	-	TGTGCCAGCAGCTCTCCTTTGGGGGGAGTAACTAATGAAAAACTGTTTTTT	CASSSPLGGVTNEKLFF
TRBJ2-2	-	TRBV7-9	TRBD1	TGTGCCAGCAGCTTAGTAGGGGGCTACTTTTCCGGGGAGCTGTTTTTT	CASSLVGGYFSGELFF
TRBJ2-7	-	TRBV27	-	TGTGCCAGCAGTTTAGGGCCCGTCGACGACGAGCAGTACTTC	CASSLGPVDDEQYF
TRBJ2-1	-	TRBV30	TRBD2	TGTGCCTGGACACGGCCTCTAGCGGGAGAATACAATGAGCAGTTCTTC	CAWTRPLAGEYNEQFF
TRBJ1-1	once	TRBV7-2	TRBD1	TGTGCCAGCAGCTCCTGGACAGGGGGCACTGAAGCTTTCTTT	CASSSWTGGTEAFF
TRBJ1-4	-	TRBV9	TRBD1	TGTGCCAGCAGCGTAGGCACAGGACAGGGGGGGGAAAAACTGTTTTTT	CASSVGTGQGGEKLFF
TRBJ2-7	-	TRBV6-5	TRBD1	TGTGCCAGCAGTCGATGGGACAGCTACGAGCAGTACTTC	CASSRWDSYEQYF
TRBJ2-5	-	TRBV29-1	-	TGCAGCGTTGAAGATCTTCGGGAGACCCAGTACTTC	CSVEDLRETQYF
TRBJ2-2	-	TRBV11-3	-	TGTGCCAGCAGCAGGGAGGCAACCGGGGAGCTGTTTTTT	CASSREATGELFF
TRBJ2-7	-	TRBV6-1	-	TGTGCCAGCAGTGAGGACATCTTTTCCTACGAGCAGTACTTC	CASSEDIFSYEQYF
TRBJ2-7	-	TRBV15	TRBD1	TGTGCCACCAGCCCCCGGGACAGCTACGAGCAGTACTTC	CATSPRDSYEQYF
TRBJ2-1	-	TRBV9	TRBD2	TGTGCCAGCAGCGGGGGACTAGCGGGGAAAGCATACAATGAGCAGTTCTTC	CASSGGLAGKAYNEQFF
TRBJ2-3	-	TRBV29-1	TRBD2	TGCAGCGTGGAACTAGCGGGAAGCACAGATACGCAGTATTTT	CSVELAGSTDTQYF
TRBJ1-2	-	TRBV30	TRBD1	TGTGCCTGGAACCCGGGACAGTTTTATGGCTACACCTTC	CAWNPGQFYGYTF